This T cell receptor beta chain was identified in a study of identical twins. J was trimmed by 5 bases and V by 4 bases; bases with no gene match: 18. The V gene's germline CDR1 is MNHEY and CDR2 SVGAGI. The CDR3 has 18 amino acids. MiXCR, applied by TCRdb to the 5' RACE reads, yields one record per CDR3 protein. Of approximately 300,000 distinct CDR3 sequences listed, more than 8% are singletons. This clonotype was seen only a few times. These data are also associated with another study on yellow fever vaccine responses in identical twins.

The chain couples TRBV6-5 to TRBJ1-2; 8 bases are shared with TRBD1. The receptor was isolated from a woman aged 18 to 35 in good health. Sample: CD8+ T cells sorted from blood. Written as DNA, the CDR3 is TGTGCCAGCAGTTTTAAATATCGGACAGGGAGTAAAGGGTATGGCTACACCTTC. This gives the protein CASSFKYRTGSKGYGYTF.